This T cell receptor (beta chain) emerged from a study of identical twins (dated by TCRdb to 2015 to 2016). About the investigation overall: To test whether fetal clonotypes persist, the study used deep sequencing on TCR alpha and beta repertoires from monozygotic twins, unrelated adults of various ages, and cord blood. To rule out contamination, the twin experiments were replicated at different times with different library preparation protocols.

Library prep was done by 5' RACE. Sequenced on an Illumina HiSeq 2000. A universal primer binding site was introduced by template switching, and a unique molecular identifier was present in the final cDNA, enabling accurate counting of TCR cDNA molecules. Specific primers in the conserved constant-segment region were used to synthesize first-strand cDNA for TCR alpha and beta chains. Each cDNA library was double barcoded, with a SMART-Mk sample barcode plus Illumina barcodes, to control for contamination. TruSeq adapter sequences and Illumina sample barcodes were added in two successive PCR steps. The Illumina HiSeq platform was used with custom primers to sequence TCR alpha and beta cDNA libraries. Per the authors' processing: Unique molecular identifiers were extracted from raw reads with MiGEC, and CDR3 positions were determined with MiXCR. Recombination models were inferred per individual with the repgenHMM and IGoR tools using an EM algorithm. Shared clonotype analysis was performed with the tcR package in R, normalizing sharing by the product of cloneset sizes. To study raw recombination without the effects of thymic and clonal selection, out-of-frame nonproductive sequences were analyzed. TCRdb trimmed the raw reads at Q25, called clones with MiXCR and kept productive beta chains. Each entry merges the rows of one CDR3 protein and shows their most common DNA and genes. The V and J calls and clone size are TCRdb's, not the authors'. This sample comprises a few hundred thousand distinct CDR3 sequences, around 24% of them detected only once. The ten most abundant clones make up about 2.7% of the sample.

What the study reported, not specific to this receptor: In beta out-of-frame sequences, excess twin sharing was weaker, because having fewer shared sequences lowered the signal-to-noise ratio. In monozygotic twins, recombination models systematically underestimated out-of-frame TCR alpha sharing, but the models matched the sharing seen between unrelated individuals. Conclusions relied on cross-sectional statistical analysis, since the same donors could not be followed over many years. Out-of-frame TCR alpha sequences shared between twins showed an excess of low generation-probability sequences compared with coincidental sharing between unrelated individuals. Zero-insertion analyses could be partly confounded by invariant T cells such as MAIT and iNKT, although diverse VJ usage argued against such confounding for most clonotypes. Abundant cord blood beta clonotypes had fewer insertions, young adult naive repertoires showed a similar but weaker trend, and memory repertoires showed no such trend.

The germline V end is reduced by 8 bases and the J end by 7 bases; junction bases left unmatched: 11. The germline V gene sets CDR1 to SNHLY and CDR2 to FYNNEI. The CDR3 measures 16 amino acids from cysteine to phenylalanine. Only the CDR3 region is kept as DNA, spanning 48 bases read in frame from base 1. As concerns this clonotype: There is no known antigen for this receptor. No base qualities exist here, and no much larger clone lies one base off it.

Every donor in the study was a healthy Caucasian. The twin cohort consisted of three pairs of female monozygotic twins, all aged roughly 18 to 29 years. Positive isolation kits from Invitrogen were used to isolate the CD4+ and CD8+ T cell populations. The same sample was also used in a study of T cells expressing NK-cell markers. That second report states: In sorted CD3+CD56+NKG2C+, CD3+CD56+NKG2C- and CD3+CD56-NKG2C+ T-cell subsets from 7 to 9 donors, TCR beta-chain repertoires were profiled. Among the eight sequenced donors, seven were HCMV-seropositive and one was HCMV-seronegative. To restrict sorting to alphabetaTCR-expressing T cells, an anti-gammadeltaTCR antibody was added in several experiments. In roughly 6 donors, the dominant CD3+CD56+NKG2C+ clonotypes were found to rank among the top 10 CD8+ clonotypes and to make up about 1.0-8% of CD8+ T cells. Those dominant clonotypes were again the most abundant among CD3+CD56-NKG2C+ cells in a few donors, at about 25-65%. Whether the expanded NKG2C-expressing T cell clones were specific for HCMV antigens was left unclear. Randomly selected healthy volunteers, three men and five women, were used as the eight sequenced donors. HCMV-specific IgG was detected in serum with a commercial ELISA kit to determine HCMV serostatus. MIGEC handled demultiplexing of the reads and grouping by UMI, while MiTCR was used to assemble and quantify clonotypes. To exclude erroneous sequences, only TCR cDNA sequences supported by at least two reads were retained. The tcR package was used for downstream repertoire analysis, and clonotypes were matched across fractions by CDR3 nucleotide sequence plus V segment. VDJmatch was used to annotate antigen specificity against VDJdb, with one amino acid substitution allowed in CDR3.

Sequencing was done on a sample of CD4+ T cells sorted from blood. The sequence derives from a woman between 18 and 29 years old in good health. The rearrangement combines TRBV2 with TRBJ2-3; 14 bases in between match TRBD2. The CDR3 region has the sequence CASRVGLAGGMNTQYF. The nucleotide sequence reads TGTGCCAGCCGCGTCGGACTAGCGGGGGGTATGAATACGCAGTATTTT.